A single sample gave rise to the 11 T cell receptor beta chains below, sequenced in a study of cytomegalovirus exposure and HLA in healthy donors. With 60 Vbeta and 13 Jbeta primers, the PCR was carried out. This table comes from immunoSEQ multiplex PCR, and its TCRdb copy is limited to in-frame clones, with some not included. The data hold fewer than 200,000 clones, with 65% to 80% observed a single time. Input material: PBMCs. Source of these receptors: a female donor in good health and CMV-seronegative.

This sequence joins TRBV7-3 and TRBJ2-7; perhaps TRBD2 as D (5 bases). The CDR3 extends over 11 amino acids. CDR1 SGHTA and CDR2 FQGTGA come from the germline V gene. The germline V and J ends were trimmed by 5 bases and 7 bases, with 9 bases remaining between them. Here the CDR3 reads CASSREREQYF. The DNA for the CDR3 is TGTGCCAGCAGCCGAGAGCGGGAGCAGTACTTC.

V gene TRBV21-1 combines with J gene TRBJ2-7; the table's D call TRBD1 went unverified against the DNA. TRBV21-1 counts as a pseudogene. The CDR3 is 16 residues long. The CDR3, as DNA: TGTGCCAGCAGCCCAGCGGACAGCTCCTCGGTCCACGAGCAGTACTTC. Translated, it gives CASSPADSSSVHEQYF.

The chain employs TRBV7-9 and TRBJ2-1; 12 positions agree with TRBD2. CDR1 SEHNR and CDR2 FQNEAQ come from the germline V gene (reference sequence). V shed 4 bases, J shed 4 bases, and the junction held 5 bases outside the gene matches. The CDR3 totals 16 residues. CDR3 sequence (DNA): TGTGCCAGCAGCTCCGGACTAGCGGGGAGATACAATGAGCAGTTCTTC. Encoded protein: CASSSGLAGRYNEQFF.

CDR3 protein: CASSLGTTNEQFF. The DNA of the CDR3 is TGCGCCAGCAGCCTTGGGACAACCAATGAGCAGTTCTTC. V gene TRBV5-1 combines with J gene TRBJ2-1, with a possible D match to TRBD1 (6 bases). CDR1 and CDR2 (germline): SGHRS, YFSETQ. Deletions cut 4 bases from V and 6 bases from J, with 11 bases between. The CDR3 has 13 amino acids.

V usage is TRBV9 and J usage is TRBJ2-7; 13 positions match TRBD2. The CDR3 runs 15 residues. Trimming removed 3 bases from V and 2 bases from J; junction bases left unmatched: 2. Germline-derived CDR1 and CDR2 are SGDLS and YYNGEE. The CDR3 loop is CASSAGLAGPYEQYF. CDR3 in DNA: TGTGCCAGCAGCGCGGGACTAGCGGGACCCTACGAGCAGTACTTC.

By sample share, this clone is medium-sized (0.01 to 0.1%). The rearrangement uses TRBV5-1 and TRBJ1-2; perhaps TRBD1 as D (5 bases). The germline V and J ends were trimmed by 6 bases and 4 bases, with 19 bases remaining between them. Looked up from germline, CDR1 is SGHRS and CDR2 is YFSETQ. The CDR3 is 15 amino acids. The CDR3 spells CASTIGIAGPYGYTF. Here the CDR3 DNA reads TGCGCCAGCACCATAGGCATAGCAGGGCCCTATGGCTACACCTTC.

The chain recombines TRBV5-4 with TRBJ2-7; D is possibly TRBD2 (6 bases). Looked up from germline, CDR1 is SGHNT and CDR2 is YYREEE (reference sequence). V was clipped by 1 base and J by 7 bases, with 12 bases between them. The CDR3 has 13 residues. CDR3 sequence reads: CASSLSRDREQYF. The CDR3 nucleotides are TGTGCCAGCAGCTTGTCGCGGGATCGGGAGCAGTACTTC.

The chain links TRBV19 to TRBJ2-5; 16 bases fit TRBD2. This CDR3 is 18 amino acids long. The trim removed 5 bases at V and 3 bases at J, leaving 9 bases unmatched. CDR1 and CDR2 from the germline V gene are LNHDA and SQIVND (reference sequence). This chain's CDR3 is CASSSGLAGGRGEETQYF. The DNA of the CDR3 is TGTGCCAGTAGTTCGGGACTAGCGGGAGGGCGGGGGGAAGAGACCCAGTACTTC.

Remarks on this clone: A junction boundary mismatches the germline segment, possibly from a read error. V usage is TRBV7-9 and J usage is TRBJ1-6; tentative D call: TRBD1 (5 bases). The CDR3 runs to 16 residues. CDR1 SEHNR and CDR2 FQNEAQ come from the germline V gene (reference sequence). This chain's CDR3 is CSSSSLGGGYNSPLHF. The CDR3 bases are TGTTCCAGCAGTTCCCTGGGGGGAGGATATAATTCACCCCTCCACTTT.

The CDR3 loop is CASSGAPGDYGYTF. The CDR3 DNA reads TGTGCCAGCAGTGGCGCCCCAGGGGACTATGGCTACACCTTC. The rearrangement uses TRBV2 and TRBJ1-2, with D perhaps TRBD1 (6 bases). Trimming removed 4 bases from V and 3 bases from J, with 12 bases in between. This CDR3 has 14 amino acids. The germline gives CDR1 SNHLY, CDR2 FYNNEI. The complete variable domain, with remaining parts taken from reference TRBV2 and TRBJ1-2, reads EPEVTQTPSHQVTQMGQEVILRCVPISNHLYFYWYRQILGQKVEFLVSFYNNEISEKSEIFDDQFSVERPDGSNFTLKIRSTKLEDSAMYFCASSGAPGDYGYTFGSGTRLTVV.

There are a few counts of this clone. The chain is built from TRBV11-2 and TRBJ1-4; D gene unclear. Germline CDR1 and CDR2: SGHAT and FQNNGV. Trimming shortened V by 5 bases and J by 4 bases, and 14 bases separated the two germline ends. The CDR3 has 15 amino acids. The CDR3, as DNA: TGTGCCAGCAGCACCTTGGGCAGGATTAATGAAAAACTGTTTTTT. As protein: CASSTLGRINEKLFF.